The clone carrying this T cell receptor beta chain has only a few counts. Its specificity is unknown. The data stem from a study of T cell repertoires in cytomegalovirus infection. In the study overall: CMV epitopes that were recently identified and HLA-C-restricted were used alongside well-studied HLA-B-restricted ones. Both a matching HLA type and CMV infection were indicated by public TCR beta signatures. Study conclusions and caveats: Carriage of CMV together with the relevant HLA was identifiable through cumulative public TCR beta family frequency. Dominating the ex vivo response were HLA-C-restricted CMV-specific TCR beta clonotypes.

Trimming removed 3 bases from V and 6 bases from J, with 12 bases in between. Per the germline V gene, CDR1 is KGHSH and CDR2 is LQKENI. The CDR3 runs 13 residues. TCRdb reanalysed the reads using MiXCR and keeps one entry per CDR3 protein. The repertoire consists of a few hundred thousand distinct CDR3 sequences, with just under 25% occurring once and the leading ten covering roughly 14%. The chain uses TRBV18 and TRBJ2-7; D perhaps matches TRBD2 (5 bases). The sequenced sample was cultured PBMCs, obtained from culture after CMV antigen stimulation. This clonotype was obtained from a human donor in good health (CMV status not recorded). Some clones in this sample may be carry-over from other donors' samples. Here the CDR3 reads CASSPTGKSEQYF. The CDR3 bases are TGTGCCAGCTCACCGACGGGGAAGAGCGAGCAGTACTTC.